This TCR beta chain was observed in a study of tumor-infiltrating lymphocytes in primary liver carcinoma. In the study overall: Samples yielded about 3.65 to 7.13 million productive TCRbeta reads, similar across tissue types.

The researchers produced TCR beta cDNA from approximately 460 ng total RNA with a constant-region primer. Three nested multiplex PCR rounds of slightly modified ARM-PCR generated TCR beta libraries. TRBV1-TRBV30 forward primers paired with a C-beta reverse primer drove the first two PCR rounds, around 10 cycles each. TCRdb fed the multiplex PCR reads into MiXCR, producing one record per CDR3 protein. This sample carries 85,000 to 100,000 distinct CDR3 sequences, approximately 68% of them seen once, and the ten largest clones take around 26%. Whole-study findings and limits: Significantly larger top-250-clone fractions were found in tumors than in blood (p = 0.039). Less overlap was seen in tumor-adjacent and tumor-blood pairs than in tumor region pairs.

This clonotype was observed many times. The antigen remains unidentified. Each 20-30 mg portion of unsorted bulk tissue served as the source for co-extraction of RNA and DNA. Subjects presented with primary liver carcinoma managed by surgical resection. Germline CDR1 reads MNHEY; CDR2 reads SVGEGT. V dropped 7 bases and J dropped 6; count of bases not matched to a gene: 3. The CDR3 covers 12 residues. This clonotype was sampled from a middle-aged man with primary liver carcinoma and hepatitis B virus infection. This chain connects TRBV6-2 or TRBV6-3 to TRBJ2-7; 10 nucleotides agree with TRBD1. Sequencing used tumor-adjacent normal liver tissue. The DNA of the CDR3 is TGTGCCAGCACCCGGACAGGGGGCGAGCAGTACTTC. The encoded protein is CASTRTGGEQYF.